These 16 T cell receptor beta chains share one sample of origin, sequenced in a study of human CD4 T cells and Enterobacteriaceae. The memory gate held CD4+ cells that were not CD45RA+CCR7+CD95- naive cells, over 95% pure. Here immunoSEQ multiplex PCR was the method, and the copy in TCRdb shows in-frame clones only, minus some. The data contain 27,000 or so clones, approximately 81% of them singletons. The source material was memory CD4+ T cells from blood. These receptors were taken from a human donor in good health.

Within the sample, this clone is medium-sized. The CDR3: CASSLAHAETQYF. CDR3 bases: TGCGCCAGCAGCTTGGCACACGCTGAGACCCAGTACTTC. This chain links TRBV5-1 with TRBJ2-5; D remains unclear. From germline, CDR1 is SGHRS and CDR2 YFSETQ. The CDR3 is made up of 13 amino acids. V gave up 0 bases and J gave up 5 bases, with 8 bases separating them.

This clone was detected only once. The genes are TRBV19 and TRBJ1-3, with unresolved D. CDR1 and CDR2 from the germline V gene are LNHDA and SQIVND (reference sequence). This CDR3 comprises 13 residues. V gave up 7 bases and J gave up 0 bases, with 7 bases separating them. CDR3 sequence (DNA): TGTGCCAGTAACCAGAACTCTGGAAACACCATATATTTT. Translating gives CASNQNSGNTIYF.

The genes are TRBV6-1 and TRBJ1-2, with TRBD1 identical over 10 bases. After removal of 5 bases from V and 4 bases from J, the junction contained 7 bases not matched to a gene. Germline V CDR1 and CDR2: MNHNS, SASEGT. The CDR3 covers 15 residues. Here the CDR3 reads CASSPDRGHSYGYTF. As DNA, the CDR3 is TGTGCCAGCAGTCCCGACAGGGGGCATAGCTATGGCTACACCTTC.

The chain couples TRBV6-5 to TRBJ2-2; tentatively, D is TRBD2 (6 bases). Trimming took off 8 bases at V and 7 bases at J, with 17 bases between the two ends. Germline lookup yields CDR1 MNHEY and CDR2 SVGAGI. This CDR3 is built from 14 residues. This chain's CDR3 is CASRSGRMNGELFF. In DNA form, the CDR3 reads TGTGCCAGCCGGTCGGGGAGGATGAACGGGGAGCTGTTTTTT.

This clone was detected once. This rearrangement joins TRBV4-1 to TRBJ1-1; TRBD1 aligns across 7 bases. The CDR3 loop spans 16 amino acids. CDR1 and CDR2 (germline): MGHRA, YSYEKL. The junction had 8 bases not matched to a gene; V was cut back by 4 bases and J by 0 bases. CDR3: CASSLVQGTMNTEAFF. CDR3 nucleotide sequence: TGCGCCAGCAGCCTGGTACAGGGGACCATGAACACTGAAGCTTTCTTT.

The rearrangement links TRBV9 to TRBJ2-3; 9 bases are a match to TRBD2. Germline-derived CDR1 and CDR2 are SGDLS and YYNGEE. V dropped 1 base and J dropped 5; count of bases not matched to a gene: 5. The CDR3 is made up of 15 amino acids. Written as DNA, the CDR3 is TGTGCCAGCAGCGTACATTCACTAGCGGGAGATACGCAGTATTTT. Translated: CASSVHSLAGDTQYF.

The chain uses TRBV30 and TRBJ2-1; 14 positions match TRBD2. V lost 4 bases to trimming and J lost 10 bases; unmatched junction nucleotides: 6. CDR3 length: 14 amino acids. Germline assignment: CDR1 GTSNPN and CDR2 SVGIG (reference sequence). The CDR3 nucleotides read TGTGCCTGGACGGGACTAGCGGGAGTACGAGAGCAGTTCTTC. Translating gives CAWTGLAGVREQFF.

V gene TRBV12-1 combines with J gene TRBJ2-1; the tabulated D call, TRBD1, remains unverified against the DNA. TRBV12-1 is a pseudogene locus. This CDR3 region has 15 residues. The DNA for the CDR3 is TGTGCCAGTCCCCAGCGGGGGACAGGGGGCGATGAGCAGTTCTTC. This gives the protein CASPQRGTGGDEQFF.

This chain joins TRBV5-1 and TRBJ2-5; no clear D. Trimming pared 0 bases from V and 5 bases from J, leaving 2 bases between. CDR3 length: 11 amino acids. Per the germline V gene, CDR1 is SGHRS and CDR2 is YFSETQ. The CDR3 coding sequence is TGCGCCAGCAGCTTGGAGGAGACCCAGTACTTC. Translated: CASSLEETQYF. The variable domain in full, with the rest retrieved from reference TRBV5-1 and TRBJ2-5, is KAGVTQTPRYLIKTRGQQVTLSCSPISGHRSVSWYQQTPGQGLQFLFEYFSETQRNKGNFPGRFSGRQFSNSRSEMNVSTLELGDSALYLCASSLEETQYFGPGTRLLVL.

The chain employs TRBV28 and TRBJ2-7, with D possibly matching TRBD1 (5 bases). The V gene's germline CDR1 is MDHEN and CDR2 SYDVKM. This CDR3 is 16 amino acids long. V lost 6 bases and J 3 bases, leaving 21 bases between the germline ends. The CDR3 loop reads CASSSPDRAWGYEQYF. CDR3 bases: TGTGCCAGCAGCTCACCAGACAGAGCTTGGGGCTACGAGCAGTACTTC.

This chain uses TRBV6-5 with TRBJ2-7; a weak D match, TRBD1 (5 bases). The CDR3 runs 14 residues. CDR1 is MNHEY and CDR2 is SVGAGI in the germline V gene. The V and J ends lost 8 bases and 6 bases respectively, with 20 bases between them. CDR3 amino acids: CASQPGQGTSEQYF. The CDR3 DNA sequence: TGTGCCAGCCAACCTGGGCAGGGTACGTCCGAGCAGTACTTC.

CDR3 amino acids: CASSVVTAAYNEQFF. CDR3 DNA sequence: TGTGCCAGCAGCGTAGTAACAGCAGCCTACAATGAGCAGTTCTTC. The chain couples TRBV9 to TRBJ2-1; D gene uncertain. Germline CDR1 and CDR2: SGDLS and YYNGEE. Between the trimmed V and J ends, which lost 0 bases and 2 bases, there was a span of 9 bases. CDR3 size: 15 residues.

The chain links TRBV6-1 to TRBJ1-2; tentative D call: TRBD1 (6 bases). The CDR3 extends over 12 amino acids. Looked up from germline, CDR1 is MNHNS and CDR2 is SASEGT. Trimming took off 10 bases at V and 7 bases at J, with 16 bases between the two ends. Here the CDR3 reads CATDGGRSGYTF. The CDR3 nucleotides are TGTGCCACCGATGGGGGCAGGTCTGGCTACACCTTC.

The J gene is TRBJ1-2, the V gene TRBV29-1; maybe TRBD1 (5 bases). In germline, CDR1 is SQVTM, CDR2 ANQGSEA. Trimming left V 3 bases short and J 7 bases short, with 15 bases between. CDR3 length: 13 amino acids. The CDR3 sequence is CSVDFGGASGYTF. The CDR3 coding sequence is TGCAGCGTTGACTTCGGCGGGGCTAGTGGCTACACCTTC.

The rearrangement links TRBV6-5 to TRBJ2-5; D remains ambiguous. The CDR3 has 11 residues. Trimming pared 7 bases from V and 5 bases from J, leaving 8 bases between. Per germline, CDR1 MNHEY and CDR2 SVGAGI. As DNA, the CDR3 is TGTGCCAGCAATATCGGGGAGACCCAGTACTTC. This gives the protein CASNIGETQYF.

This clone was seen more than once but under ten times. The J gene is TRBJ2-2, the V gene TRBV21-1; TRBD2, the table's D call, lacks a check against the DNA. TRBV21-1 is a known pseudogene. This CDR3 has 15 amino acids. CDR3 region: CASSGVVGGTGELFF. The CDR3 DNA reads as TGTGCCAGCAGCGGGGTGGTCGGGGGCACCGGGGAGCTGTTTTTT.